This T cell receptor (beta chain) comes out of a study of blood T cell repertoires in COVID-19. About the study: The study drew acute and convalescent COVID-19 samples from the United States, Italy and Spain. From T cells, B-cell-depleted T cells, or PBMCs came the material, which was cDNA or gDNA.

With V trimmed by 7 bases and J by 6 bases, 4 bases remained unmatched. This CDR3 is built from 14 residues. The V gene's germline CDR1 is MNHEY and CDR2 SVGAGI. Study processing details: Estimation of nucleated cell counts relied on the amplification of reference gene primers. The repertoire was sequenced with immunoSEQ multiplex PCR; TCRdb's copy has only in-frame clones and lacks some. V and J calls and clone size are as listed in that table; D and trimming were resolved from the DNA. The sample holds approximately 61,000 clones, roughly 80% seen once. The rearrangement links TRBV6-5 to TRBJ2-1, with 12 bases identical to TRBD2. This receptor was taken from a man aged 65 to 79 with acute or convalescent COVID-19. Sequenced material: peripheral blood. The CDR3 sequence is CASKLAGGPNEQFF. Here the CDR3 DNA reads TGTGCCAGCAAACTAGCGGGGGGACCCAATGAGCAGTTCTTC.